Presented here are 4 T cell receptor beta chains from one specimen sequenced in a study of OX40 agonist ivuxolimab in advanced cancers. The method was immunoSEQ multiplex PCR; TCRdb's version includes in-frame clones alone and lacks a portion of them. The sample comprises roughly 70,000 clones, approximately 81% of which are singletons, and 0.6% to 0.8% rests with the top ten. The material sequenced was CD4+ or CD8+ T cells sorted from blood, taken in a trial of the OX40 agonist ivuxolimab. These TCRs come from an adult with an advanced solid tumor such as melanoma, head and neck, liver or kidney cancer.

The CDR3 sequence: CASSQRQEGEQFF. CDR3 nucleotide sequence: TGTGCCAGCAGCCAAAGACAGGAAGGAGAGCAGTTCTTC. The chain carries TRBV14 and TRBJ2-1; maybe TRBD1 (6 bases). Germline CDR1 and CDR2: SGHDN and FVKESK. The V and J ends lost 2 bases and 10 bases respectively, with 12 bases between them. CDR3 length: 13 residues. The entire variable domain, with the rest obtained from reference TRBV14 and TRBJ2-1, is as follows: EAGVTQFPSHSVIEKGQTVTLRCDPISGHDNLYWYRRVMGKEIKFLLHFVKESKQDESGMPNNRFLAERTGGTYSTLKVQPAELEDSGVYFCASSQRQEGEQFFGPGTRLTVL.

This sequence joins TRBV5-1 and TRBJ2-3; D not resolved. This CDR3 is built from 13 residues. In germline, CDR1 is SGHRS, CDR2 YFSETQ. V was clipped by 0 bases and J by 7 bases, with 9 bases between them. DNA of the CDR3: TGCGCCAGCAGCTTGGTGACCCCAAATACGCAGTATTTT. This gives the protein CASSLVTPNTQYF. Together with reference TRBV5-1 and TRBJ2-3, the CDR3 gives the full variable domain: KAGVTQTPRYLIKTRGQQVTLSCSPISGHRSVSWYQQTPGQGLQFLFEYFSETQRNKGNFPGRFSGRQFSNSRSEMNVSTLELGDSALYLCASSLVTPNTQYFGPGTRLTVL.

The V call is TRBV6-1, the J call TRBJ2-1; no clear D gene. This CDR3 contains 15 residues. Per germline, CDR1 MNHNS and CDR2 SASEGT. V was cut by 2 bases and J by 4 bases, with 12 bases left in between. CDR3 protein: CASSEKSAIYNEQFF. The CDR3, as DNA: TGTGCCAGCAGTGAAAAATCGGCAATTTACAATGAGCAGTTCTTC.

This clone has a handful of counts. The V call is TRBV5-1, the J call TRBJ2-1; the D gene is possibly TRBD1 (6 bases). Looked up from germline, CDR1 is SGHRS and CDR2 is YFSETQ. The CDR3 runs to 12 residues. V was cut by 3 bases and J by 8 bases, with 9 bases left in between. The CDR3 DNA reads as TGCGCCAGCAGCTCTCAGGGGTATGAGCAGTTCTTC. Its translation: CASSSQGYEQFF.